These 10 T cell receptor beta chains were all obtained from the same sample, sequenced in a study of blood T cell repertoires in COVID-19. Here immunoSEQ multiplex PCR was the method, and the copy in TCRdb shows in-frame clones only, minus some. Seen here are hundreds of thousands of clones, roughly 89% observed once, and the top ten hold roughly 8%. The material sequenced was peripheral blood. The receptors originated from a woman aged 45 to 65 with COVID-19, enrolled during active disease.

The chain links TRBV4-2 to TRBJ2-6; TRBD1 matches 8 bases. The CDR3 consists of 15 residues. The germline CDR1 and CDR2 sequences are LGHNA and YNFKEQ. V was pared by 4 bases and J by 12 bases, with 11 bases of the junction left unmatched. The CDR3 here is CASSPPLQGQAVLTF. CDR3 DNA: TGTGCCAGCAGCCCCCCACTACAGGGACAGGCCGTCCTGACTTTC.

This sequence joins TRBV4-1 and TRBJ1-1; TRBD1 aligns across 11 bases. The CDR3 totals 15 residues. J was trimmed by 5 bases and V by 5 bases; bases with no gene match: 7. Germline CDR1 reads MGHRA; CDR2 reads YSYEKL. DNA for the CDR3: TGCGCCAGCAGCTTCTGGACAGGGGGCGAGACTGAAGCTTTCTTT. This encodes CASSFWTGGETEAFF.

This clone appeared once. The rearrangement links TRBV10-3 to TRBJ1-1; no firm D call. V dropped 0 bases and J dropped 1 base, with 18 bases sitting between them. Germline lookup yields CDR1 ENHRY and CDR2 SYGVKD. The CDR3 contains 18 residues. The CDR3 nucleotides are TGTGCCATCAGTGAGTCCCCGGACTTACCTAGGGAGAACACTGAAGCTTTCTTT. Its translation is CAISESPDLPRENTEAFF.

This sequence joins TRBV9 and TRBJ2-1, with 11 bases identical to TRBD2. Germline trimming cut 4 bases from V and 0 bases from J; bases unmatched to any gene: 12. The CDR3 loop spans 19 amino acids. Germline CDR1 is SGDLS and CDR2 is YYNGEE. The CDR3 region is CASSIKGLAGSSSYNEQFF. The CDR3 DNA reads TGTGCCAGCAGCATCAAAGGACTAGCGGGTTCGAGCTCCTACAATGAGCAGTTCTTC. Using reference TRBV9 and TRBJ2-1 for the parts outside the CDR3, the full variable domain is DSGVTQTPKHLITATGQRVTLRCSPRSGDLSVYWYQQSLDQGLQFLIQYYNGEERAKGNILERFSAQQFPDLHSELNLSSLELGDSALYFCASSIKGLAGSSSYNEQFFGPGTRLTVL.

The chain recombines TRBV5-6 with TRBJ1-5; no definite D call. CDR1 is SGHDT, CDR2 YYEEEE, per germline. The ends were cut back, 0 bases at V and 4 bases at J, with 11 bases in the middle. This CDR3 comprises 15 residues. CDR3 protein: CASSLAAASNQPQHF. The CDR3 nucleotides are TGTGCCAGCAGCTTGGCCGCGGCGTCGAATCAGCCCCAGCATTTT.

This clone was recorded a few times. The chain links TRBV7-9 to TRBJ1-2, with D maybe TRBD1 (6 bases). The CDR3 is 15 residues long. The germline V and J ends were trimmed by 1 base and 5 bases, with 14 bases remaining between them. Looked up from germline, CDR1 is SEHNR and CDR2 is FQNEAQ (reference sequence). The CDR3 coding sequence is TGTGCCAGCAGCTTAGGGACAGCTGGGGGTTATGGCTACACCTTC. It encodes CASSLGTAGGYGYTF. The full variable domain, in which reference TRBV7-9 and TRBJ1-2 provide the parts outside the CDR3, is DTGVSQNPRHKITKRGQNVTFRCDPISEHNRLYWYRQTLGQGPEFLTYFQNEAQLEKSRLLSDRFSAERPKGSFSTLEIQRTEQGDSAMYLCASSLGTAGGYGYTFGSGTRLTVV.

The rearrangement uses TRBV18 and TRBJ1-2; D is undetermined. Per germline, CDR1 KGHSH and CDR2 LQKENI. The CDR3 has 15 amino acids. With 3 bases removed from V and 4 bases from J, the gap between germline ends came to 15 bases. DNA of the CDR3: TGTGCCAGCTCACCCTCAGGTGGAGGTTCCTATGGCTACACCTTC. Its translation: CASSPSGGGSYGYTF.

The rearrangement joins TRBV10-1 to TRBJ2-7, with no clear D. Germline V gene lookup returns CDR1 WNHNN and CDR2 SYGVQD (reference sequence). The ends were cut back, 9 bases at V and 2 bases at J, with 17 bases in the middle. This CDR3 region has 14 residues. The CDR3 region is CARDAGYPAYEQYF. DNA for the CDR3: TGCGCCAGGGATGCCGGGTACCCCGCCTACGAGCAGTACTTC.

The chain combines TRBV6-2 or TRBV6-3 with TRBJ2-1; 8 positions match TRBD2. Per the germline V gene, CDR1 is MNHEY and CDR2 is SVGEGT. Germline trimming cut 2 bases from V and 7 bases from J; bases unmatched to any gene: 7. The CDR3 is 15 amino acids. CDR3 protein: CASSYGRGALNEQFF. DNA of the CDR3: TGTGCCAGCAGTTACGGGCGGGGGGCCTTGAATGAGCAGTTCTTC.

V is TRBV9 and J is TRBJ2-7, with 12 bases fitting TRBD1. Germline loops: CDR1 SGDLS, CDR2 YYNGEE. The CDR3 is 16 amino acids. With 3 bases clipped from V and 3 bases from J, the junction kept 7 bases outside the gene matches. CDR3 DNA: TGTGCCAGCAGCGCAACCGGGACAGGGGGCATCTACGAGCAGTACTTC. It yields the protein CASSATGTGGIYEQYF.